These 21 T cell receptor beta chains share one sample of origin, sequenced in a study of OX40 agonist ivuxolimab in advanced cancers. Clones were sequenced by immunoSEQ multiplex PCR, and TCRdb holds only the in-frame ones, with some missing. The table has some 100,000 clones, around 93% seen once. The sequencing used CD4+ or CD8+ T cells sorted from blood, collected in a trial of the OX40 agonist ivuxolimab. These receptors came from an adult with an advanced solid tumor such as melanoma, head and neck, liver or kidney cancer.

The CDR3 loop is CASSHQLAGTGELFF. CDR3 coding DNA: TGTGCCAGCAGCCACCAACTAGCGGGGACCGGGGAGCTGTTTTTT. The chain combines TRBV14 with TRBJ2-2, with 10 positions matching TRBD2. CDR3 length: 15 amino acids. The V gene end was trimmed by 3 bases and the J gene end by 5 bases; junction bases not matched to a gene: 3. CDR1 SGHDN and CDR2 FVKESK come from the germline V gene.

This chain links TRBV7-9 with TRBJ2-2; D gene unclear. The ends were cut back, 7 bases at V and 6 bases at J, with 18 bases in the middle. This CDR3 contains 15 residues. In germline, CDR1 is SEHNR, CDR2 FQNEAQ (reference sequence). The CDR3 DNA follows: TGTGCCAGCACTGCAACCAGGAGATTTGCCGGGGAGCTGTTTTTT. Encoded protein: CASTATRRFAGELFF.

The V gene is TRBV4-3, the J gene TRBJ1-5; no clear D. The CDR3 contains 15 residues. The V end was cut by 4 bases, the J end by 0 bases, with 10 bases between. Germline V gives CDR1 LGHNA, CDR2 YSLEER. The CDR3 nucleotides are TGCGCCAGCAGCCCGGACGGATTTAGCAATCAGCCCCAGCATTTT. Residues: CASSPDGFSNQPQHF.

In its sample, this clone was seen a few times. The chain combines TRBV7-6 with TRBJ2-2; 8 nucleotides match TRBD2. The CDR3 spans 15 residues. The germline V gene has CDR1 SGHVS and CDR2 FNYEAQ. Trimming at V came to 4 bases and at J to 6 bases, leaving 7 bases not matched to a gene. This CDR3 reads CASSSVAGRAGELFF. CDR3 DNA sequence: TGTGCCAGCAGCTCAGTAGCGGGACGGGCCGGGGAGCTGTTTTTT.

The rearrangement joins TRBV25-1 to TRBJ1-1, with 7 bases fitting TRBD1. The V gene's germline CDR1 is MGHDK and CDR2 SYGVNS. The ends lost 5 bases at V and 3 bases at J; junction bases unmatched: 12. This CDR3 is built from 16 residues. The CDR3 nucleotides read TGTGCCAGCAGTCCTCAGACAGGGTCTTGGTACACTGAAGCTTTCTTT. Its protein is CASSPQTGSWYTEAFF.

The V gene is TRBV6-6, the J gene TRBJ1-3; D is possibly TRBD1 (6 bases). CDR1 is MNHNY and CDR2 is SVGAGI in the germline V gene (reference sequence). The ends were cut back, 8 bases at V and 0 bases at J, with 14 bases in the middle. The length of the CDR3 is 15 residues. The CDR3 spells CASSADRISGNTIYF. The CDR3 region has the DNA TGTGCCAGCTCTGCTGACAGGATCTCTGGAAACACCATATATTTT.

This chain connects TRBV18 to TRBJ1-2; TRBD1 agrees at 9 bases. The germline V gene has CDR1 KGHSH and CDR2 LQKENI. The CDR3 runs 13 residues. The V gene end was trimmed by 3 bases and the J gene end by 6 bases; junction bases not matched to a gene: 2. Here the CDR3 reads CASSPRDRDGYTF. CDR3 bases: TGTGCCAGCTCACCCCGGGACAGGGATGGCTACACCTTC.

V is TRBV4-3 and J is TRBJ2-2; 9 nucleotides line up with TRBD2. Germline lookup yields CDR1 LGHNA and CDR2 YSLEER. V shed 0 bases and J 3 bases; nucleotides not matched to a gene: 5. There are 17 residues in the CDR3. The CDR3 nucleotides are TGCGCCAGCAGCCAAGAGCCTAGCGGGATCGACACCGGGGAGCTGTTTTTT. Its translation is CASSQEPSGIDTGELFF.

In regard to this clone: One junction end disagrees with the germline gene, perhaps due to a read error. The chain has TRBV11-3 and TRBJ2-3; D unclear. This CDR3 has 14 amino acids. The germline V gene has CDR1 SGHNT and CDR2 YENEEA. The CDR3 DNA is TGTGCCAGCGGCTTCCTCGCAACGACAGATACGCAGTATTTT. Its translation: CASGFLATTDTQYF.

The chain carries TRBV11-3 and TRBJ2-6, with a possible D match to TRBD1 (5 bases). The CDR3 spans 16 residues. CDR1 is SGHNT, CDR2 YENEEA, per germline. V lost 5 bases and J lost 0, with 11 bases in between. CDR3 DNA sequence: TGTGCCAGCAGCCCAGGACAATACTCTGGGGCCAACGTCCTGACTTTC. Its translation: CASSPGQYSGANVLTF.

In the case of this clone: A read error may produce the germline difference seen at one junction end. The genes are TRBV15 and TRBJ2-1; D not resolved. Germline CDR1 and CDR2: LNHNV and YYDKDF (reference sequence). The CDR3 runs 10 residues. CDR3 protein: CATGRNEQFF. The CDR3 DNA sequence: TGTGCCACCGGCAGGAATGAGCAGTTCTTC.

V usage is TRBV29-1 and J usage is TRBJ1-5, with TRBD1 as a possible D gene (6 bases). Trimming left V 4 bases short and J 0 bases short, with 7 bases between. The CDR3 loop spans 13 amino acids. CDR1 is SQVTM, CDR2 ANQGSEA, per germline. This CDR3 is CSVGDNSNQPQHF. DNA of the CDR3: TGCAGCGTTGGGGACAATAGCAATCAGCCCCAGCATTTT.

The J gene is TRBJ1-3, the V gene TRBV25-1, with a possible D match to TRBD1 (5 bases). The CDR3 is 14 residues long. Trimming removed 6 bases from V and 1 base from J, with 10 bases in between. Germline lookup yields CDR1 MGHDK and CDR2 SYGVNS. The CDR3 protein is CASSLGTSGNTIYF. CDR3 coding DNA: TGTGCCAGCAGCCTCGGGACTTCTGGAAACACCATATATTTT.

This chain links TRBV5-4 with TRBJ2-5; D is possibly TRBD2 (6 bases). V was shortened by 3 bases and J by 1 base, with 13 bases between the two germline ends. Germline assignment: CDR1 SGHNT and CDR2 YYREEE (reference sequence). This CDR3 comprises 15 residues. The CDR3 reads CASSSPGTPQETQYF. The CDR3 bases are TGTGCCAGCAGCTCACCCGGGACTCCCCAAGAGACCCAGTACTTC.

In this sample, this clone turned up a few times. The V and J genes are TRBV18 and TRBJ2-3; the match to TRBD2 covers 7 bases. V trimming: 3 bases; J trimming: 2 bases; junction bases outside the gene matches: 11. Germline V CDR1 and CDR2: KGHSH, LQKENI. The CDR3 covers 17 residues. This chain's CDR3 is CASSPSFGAGATDTQYF. Written as DNA, the CDR3 is TGTGCCAGCTCACCGAGTTTTGGCGCGGGAGCCACAGATACGCAGTATTTT. The full variable domain, with the rest looked up from reference TRBV18 and TRBJ2-3, is NAGVMQNPRHLVRRRGQEARLRCSPMKGHSHVYWYRQLPEEGLKFMVYLQKENIIDESGMPKERFSAEFPKEGPSILRIQQVVRGDSAAYFCASSPSFGAGATDTQYFGPGTRLTVL.

This sequence joins TRBV9 and TRBJ2-5; 7 nucleotides agree with TRBD2. Unmatched junction bases numbered 10, after V lost 2 bases and J lost 3 bases. The V gene's germline CDR1 is SGDLS and CDR2 YYNGEE. CDR3 size: 16 residues. As DNA, the CDR3 is TGTGCCAGCAGCGTTAGCGGTCTAGCGGTAAAAGAGACCCAGTACTTC. This sequence encodes CASSVSGLAVKETQYF.

This clone was seen only a few times. In nucleotides, the CDR3 is TGTGCCGGAGGGACAGGGAATCAGCCCCAGCATTTT. Amino acid sequence: CAGGTGNQPQHF. This chain uses TRBV19 with TRBJ1-5, with TRBD1 matching 9 bases. Germline values: CDR1 LNHDA, CDR2 SQIVND (reference sequence). The V segment lost 11 bases and the J segment 4 bases; nucleotides outside the gene matches: 3. The CDR3 contains 12 residues.

The V call is TRBV7-9, the J call TRBJ2-3, with D tentatively TRBD1 or TRBD2 (5 bases each). Trimming shortened V by 5 bases and J by 5 bases, and 17 bases separated the two germline ends. CDR1 is SEHNR and CDR2 is FQNEAQ in the germline V gene (reference sequence). This CDR3 is 15 amino acids long. The CDR3 is CASSPLRGSRDTQYF. In DNA, the CDR3 is TGTGCCAGCAGCCCACTGAGGGGATCGAGAGATACGCAGTATTTT.

This clone was detected once. The chain carries TRBV9 and TRBJ2-1; 8 bases agree with TRBD1. The germline gives CDR1 SGDLS, CDR2 YYNGEE. V trimming: 0 bases; J trimming: 1 base; junction bases outside the gene matches: 9. The CDR3 consists of 18 residues. This CDR3 reads CASSVAPTGEISYNEQFF. For the CDR3, the DNA is TGTGCCAGCAGCGTAGCTCCGACAGGGGAAATTTCCTACAATGAGCAGTTCTTC.

The gene calls are TRBV7-9 and TRBJ2-3; D tentatively reads TRBD1 or TRBD2 (5 bases each). Per the germline V gene, CDR1 is SEHNR and CDR2 is FQNEAQ (reference sequence). Trimming removed 1 base from V and 2 bases from J, with 10 bases in between. The CDR3 contains 15 residues. CDR3 sequence: CASSLGLGDTDTQYF. Written as DNA, the CDR3 is TGTGCCAGCAGCTTAGGATTGGGGGACACAGATACGCAGTATTTT.

The genes are TRBV14 and TRBJ2-5; 10 nucleotides agree with TRBD2. In germline, CDR1 is SGHDN, CDR2 FVKESK. The ends lost 5 bases at V and 5 bases at J; junction bases unmatched: 2. The CDR3 extends over 13 amino acids. CDR3 sequence reads: CASSFSGRETQYF. As DNA, the CDR3 is TGTGCCAGCAGCTTTAGCGGGAGGGAGACCCAGTACTTC.